This TCR beta chain was identified in a study of cytomegalovirus exposure and HLA in healthy donors. Profiling relied on immunoSEQ multiplex PCR, and the TCRdb table lists in-frame clones only, not all of them. The sample holds some 110,000 clones, roughly 90% seen once. With 3 bases clipped from V and 2 bases from J, the junction kept 5 bases outside the gene matches. This CDR3 contains 15 residues. Germline V gene data show CDR1 as SGDLS and CDR2 as YYNGEE. The chain is built from TRBV9 and TRBJ2-3, with 8 nucleotides matching TRBD1. The sequenced sample consisted of PBMCs. The clonotype originates from a woman between 18 and 29 years old in good health and CMV-seropositive. CDR3 region: CASSAGTGYTDTQYF. In DNA form, the CDR3 reads TGTGCCAGCAGCGCTGGGACAGGATACACAGATACGCAGTATTTT.